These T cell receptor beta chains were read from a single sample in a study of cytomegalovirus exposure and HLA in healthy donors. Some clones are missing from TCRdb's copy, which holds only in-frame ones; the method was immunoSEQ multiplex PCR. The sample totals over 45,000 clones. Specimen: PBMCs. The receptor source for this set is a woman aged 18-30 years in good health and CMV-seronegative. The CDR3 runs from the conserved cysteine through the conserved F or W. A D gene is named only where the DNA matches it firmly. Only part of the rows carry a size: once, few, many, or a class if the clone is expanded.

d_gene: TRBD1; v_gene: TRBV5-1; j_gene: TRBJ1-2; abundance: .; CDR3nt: TGCGCCAGCAGAACCGGGACAGGGGCCTCCTTTGGGGACTACACCTTC; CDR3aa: CASRTGTGASFGDYTF
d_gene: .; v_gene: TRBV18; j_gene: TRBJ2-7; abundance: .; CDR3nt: TGTGCCAGCTCACTTACAGGGCGGTCCGCCTACGAGCAGTACTTC; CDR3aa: CASSLTGRSAYEQYF
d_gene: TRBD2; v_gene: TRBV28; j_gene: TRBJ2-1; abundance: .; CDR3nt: TGTGCCAGCAGTTCTCCAGCGGGACGTTCCTACAATGAGCAGTTCTTC; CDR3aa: CASSSPAGRSYNEQFF
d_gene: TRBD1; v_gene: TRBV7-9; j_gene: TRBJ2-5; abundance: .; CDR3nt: TGTGCCAGCACCAACGGACAGGAGGAGACCCAGTACTTC; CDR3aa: CASTNGQEETQYF
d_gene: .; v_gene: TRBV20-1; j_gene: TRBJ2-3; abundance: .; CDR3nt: TGCAGTGCTAGTGAGGGCTATACGCAGTATTTT; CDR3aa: CSASEGYTQYF
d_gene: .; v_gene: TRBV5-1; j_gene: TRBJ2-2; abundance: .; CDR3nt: TGCGCCGGACGGGAATCTTCGACCGGGGAGCTGTTTTTT; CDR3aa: CAGRESSTGELFF
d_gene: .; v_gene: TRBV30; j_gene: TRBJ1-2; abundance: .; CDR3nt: TGTGCCTGGAGTAGGGGACTGCTCGCACTGACAACCTACACCTTC; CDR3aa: CAWSRGLLALTTYTF
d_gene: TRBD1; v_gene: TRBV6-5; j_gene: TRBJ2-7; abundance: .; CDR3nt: TGTGCCAGCACTCCTACAGGGACAGAGTACGAGCAGTACTTC; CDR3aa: CASTPTGTEYEQYF
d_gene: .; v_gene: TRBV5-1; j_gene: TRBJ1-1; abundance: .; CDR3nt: TGCGCCAGCAGCTTGCAGGGTCACACTGAAGCTTTCTTT; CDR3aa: CASSLQGHTEAFF
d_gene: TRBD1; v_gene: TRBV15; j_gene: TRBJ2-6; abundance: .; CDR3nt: TGTGCCACCAGCCCGGGACAGGGGCCCACCTACGTCCTGACTTTC; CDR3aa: CATSPGQGPTYVLTF
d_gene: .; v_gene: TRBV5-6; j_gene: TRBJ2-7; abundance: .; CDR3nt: TGTGCCAGCAGCTTGGTGGCGCTGGAGGAGCAGTACTTC; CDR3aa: CASSLVALEEQYF
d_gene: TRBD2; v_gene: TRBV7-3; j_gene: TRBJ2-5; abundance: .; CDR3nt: TGTGCCAGCAGCTTAAATAGCGGGAGGGGGGGAGAGACCCAGTACTTC; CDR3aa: CASSLNSGRGGETQYF
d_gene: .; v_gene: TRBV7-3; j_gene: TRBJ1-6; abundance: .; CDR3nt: TGTGCCAGCAGCTCAGGGACGGGAGGATCACCCCTCCACTTT; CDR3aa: CASSSGTGGSPLHF
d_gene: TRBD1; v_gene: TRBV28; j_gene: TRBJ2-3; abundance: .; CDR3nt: TGTGCCAGCAGATCCCGGGACAGGGTCTCAGATACGCAGTATTTT; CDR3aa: CASRSRDRVSDTQYF
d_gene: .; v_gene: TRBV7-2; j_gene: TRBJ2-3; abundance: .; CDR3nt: TGTGCCAGCAGCTTAGTCCGGGAGAGGCAGTATTTT; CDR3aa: CASSLVRERQYF
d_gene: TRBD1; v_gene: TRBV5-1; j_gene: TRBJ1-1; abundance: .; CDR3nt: TGCGCCAGCAGCTTGGGACAGGGAGGAGGACGCACTGAAGCTTTCTTT; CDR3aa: CASSLGQGGGRTEAFF
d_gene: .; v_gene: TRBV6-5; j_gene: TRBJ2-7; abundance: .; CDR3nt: TGTGCCAGCAGCCGCACAGGGTTCTCCGCCTACGAGCAGTACTTC; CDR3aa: CASSRTGFSAYEQYF
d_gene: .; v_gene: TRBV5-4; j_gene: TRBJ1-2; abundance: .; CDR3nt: TGTGCCAGCAGCTTCGACTACTCTCCTTATGGCTACACCTTC; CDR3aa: CASSFDYSPYGYTF
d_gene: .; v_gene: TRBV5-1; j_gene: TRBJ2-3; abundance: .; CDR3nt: TGCGCCAGCAGCTTGGGGGACACCTCTGGCACAGATACGCAGTATTTT; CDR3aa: CASSLGDTSGTDTQYF
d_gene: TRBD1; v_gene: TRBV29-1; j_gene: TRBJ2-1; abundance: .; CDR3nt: TGCAGCGTTGAGGGACAGTCCGATGAGCAGTTCTTC; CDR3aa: CSVEGQSDEQFF
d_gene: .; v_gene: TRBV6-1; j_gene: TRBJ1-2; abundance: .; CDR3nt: TGTGCCAGCAGTGAACAGAACTATGGCTACACCTTC; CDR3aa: CASSEQNYGYTF
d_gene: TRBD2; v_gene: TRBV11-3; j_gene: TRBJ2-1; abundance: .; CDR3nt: TGTGCCAGCAGCTCATCTCCCGGGACTACCTCCTACAATGAGCAGTTCTTC; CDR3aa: CASSSSPGTTSYNEQFF
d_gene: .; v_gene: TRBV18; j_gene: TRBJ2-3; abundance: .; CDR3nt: TGTGCCAGCTCAAACAGGGAGGATACGCAGTATTTT; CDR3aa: CASSNREDTQYF
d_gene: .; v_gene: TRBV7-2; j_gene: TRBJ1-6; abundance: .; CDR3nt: TGTGCCAGCAGCTTGGCGGGCAGGGGAGCTTCACCCCTCCACTTT; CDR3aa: CASSLAGRGASPLHF
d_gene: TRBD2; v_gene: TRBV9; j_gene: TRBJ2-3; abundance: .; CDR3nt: TGTGCCAGCAGCGTTGTAACTAGCGGTCTGGGTACGCAGTATTTT; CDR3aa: CASSVVTSGLGTQYF
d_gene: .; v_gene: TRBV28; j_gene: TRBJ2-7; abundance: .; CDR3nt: TGTGCCAGCAGCACCGGGGTCCACTACGAGCAGTACTTC; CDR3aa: CASSTGVHYEQYF
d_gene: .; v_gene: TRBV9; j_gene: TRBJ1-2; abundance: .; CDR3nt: TGTGCCAGCAGCGCCTGGGGGGAGGGTGATGGCTACACCTTC; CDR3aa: CASSAWGEGDGYTF
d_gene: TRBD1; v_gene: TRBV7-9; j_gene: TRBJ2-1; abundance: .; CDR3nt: TGTGCCAGCAGCCAACAGGGGGCCGGCCATGAGCAGTTCTTC; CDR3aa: CASSQQGAGHEQFF
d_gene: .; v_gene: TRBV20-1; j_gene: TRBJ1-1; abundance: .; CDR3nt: TGCAGTGCCCCTGAGGCTTTCTTT; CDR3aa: CSAPEAFF
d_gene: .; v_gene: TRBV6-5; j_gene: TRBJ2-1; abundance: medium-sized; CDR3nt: TGTGCCAGCAGGAAGAGGTTATCCTACAATGAGCAGTTCTTC; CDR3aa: CASRKRLSYNEQFF
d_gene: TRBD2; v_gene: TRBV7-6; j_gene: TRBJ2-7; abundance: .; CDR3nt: TGTGCCAGCAGCCCACAGCAGGGGACTAGCGTGCGAGAGCAGTACTTC; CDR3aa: CASSPQQGTSVREQYF